This T cell receptor beta chain was sequenced in a study of T cell responses to AZD1222 COVID-19 vaccine. Study summary: Second-dose intervals near 4 or 12 weeks were combined. Study-wide findings and caveats: No day 14 peak samples; only post-peak repertoires were characterized. Donors were chiefly white British, with a greater number of females, and clonal diversity was perhaps underestimated.

Germline V CDR1 and CDR2: SGHTA, FQGNSA. Trimming shortened V by 5 bases and J by 14 bases, and 30 bases separated the two germline ends. The CDR3 has 16 amino acids. Worth noting for this clone: Its target is unknown.

Sequenced by immunoSEQ multiplex PCR; TCRdb stores in-frame clones only, minus some. The data contain approximately 140,000 clones, roughly 90% of them seen just once; the ten biggest clones take up 2.5% to 3%. Source: peripheral blood, taken on day 0 of AZD1222 vaccination. This clonotype originated in an adult in good health. This rearrangement joins TRBV7-2 to TRBJ1-2; no firm D call. The CDR3 reads CASSPYRITEINEATF. CDR3 sequence (DNA): TGTGCCAGCAGCCCCTACCGAATAACAGAAATTAATGAAGCTACCTTC.